The rows below give T cell receptor beta chains drawn from one sample of a study of blood T cell repertoires in COVID-19. Only in-frame clones appear in the TCRdb table, and some are missing; sequencing was by immunoSEQ multiplex PCR. The sample contains about 270,000 clones, over 75% of which appear only once. The sample was PBMCs or T cells enriched from blood (not recorded which). The receptors were gathered from a woman aged 45 to 65 with acute COVID-19. The CDR3 runs from the conserved cysteine through the conserved F or W. D genes are given only for firm matches. Clone size is stated in some rows and not others, as once, few, many or a class when expanded.

v_gene,d_gene,j_gene,abundance,CDR3nt,CDR3aa
TRBV7-9,.,TRBJ1-2,.,TGTGCCAGCAGCTTAGTGGCAGGTCTTAACTATGGCTACACCTTC,CASSLVAGLNYGYTF
TRBV29-1,TRBD2,TRBJ2-2,.,TGCAGCGTTGAAGTCGCTAGCGGGGGGGCAGGCACCGGGGAGCTGTTTTTT,CSVEVASGGAGTGELFF
TRBV3-1/TRBV3-2,TRBD1,TRBJ1-1,few,TGTGCCAGCAGCCTCCTCGGGACAGGCGGGGCTGAAGCTTTCTTT,CASSLLGTGGAEAFF
TRBV7-2,TRBD1,TRBJ1-1,.,TGTGCCAGCAGCACGGGACAGTGGAGCATGGTAGCTTTCTTT,CASSTGQWSMVAFF
TRBV5-4,TRBD1,TRBJ1-6,.,TGTGCCAGCAGCAAGGGGACAGACTATAATTCACCCCTCCACTTT,CASSKGTDYNSPLHF
TRBV30,.,TRBJ1-1,.,TGTGCCTGGAGTGTAGCTTTTAACACTGAAGCTTTCTTT,CAWSVAFNTEAFF
TRBV10-3,.,TRBJ2-1,.,TGTGCCATCAGTGGAACAGACAATGAGCAGTTCTTC,CAISGTDNEQFF
TRBV6-5,.,TRBJ1-2,.,TGTGCCAGCACCCGAGGGATGGGGTTCGGTGGCTACACCTTC,CASTRGMGFGGYTF
TRBV27,.,TRBJ1-2,.,TGTGCCAGCAGTCCGCCCGGGGGGCCGGGGGGCTACACCTTC,CASSPPGGPGGYTF
TRBV3-1/TRBV3-2,TRBD2,TRBJ2-7,.,TGTGCCAGCAGCCTGCGGACTAGCGGGGGGGCGTACGAGCAGTACTTC,CASSLRTSGGAYEQYF
TRBV12-3/TRBV12-4,.,TRBJ2-5,.,TGTGCCAGCAGTTTATGGGGGGGCGAGACCCAGTACTTC,CASSLWGGETQYF
TRBV27,TRBD1,TRBJ1-3,.,TGTGCCAGCAGTTTGCGAGACAGGGGCAACACCATATATTTT,CASSLRDRGNTIYF
TRBV6-1,TRBD2,TRBJ2-5,.,TGTGCCAGCAGTGAACCGGGACTAGCGGGGGTCGAGACCCAGTACTTC,CASSEPGLAGVETQYF
TRBV27,TRBD2,TRBJ2-1,.,TGTGCCAGCACCCTAGCGGGGGGGGAATCCTACAATGAGCAGTTCTTC,CASTLAGGESYNEQFF